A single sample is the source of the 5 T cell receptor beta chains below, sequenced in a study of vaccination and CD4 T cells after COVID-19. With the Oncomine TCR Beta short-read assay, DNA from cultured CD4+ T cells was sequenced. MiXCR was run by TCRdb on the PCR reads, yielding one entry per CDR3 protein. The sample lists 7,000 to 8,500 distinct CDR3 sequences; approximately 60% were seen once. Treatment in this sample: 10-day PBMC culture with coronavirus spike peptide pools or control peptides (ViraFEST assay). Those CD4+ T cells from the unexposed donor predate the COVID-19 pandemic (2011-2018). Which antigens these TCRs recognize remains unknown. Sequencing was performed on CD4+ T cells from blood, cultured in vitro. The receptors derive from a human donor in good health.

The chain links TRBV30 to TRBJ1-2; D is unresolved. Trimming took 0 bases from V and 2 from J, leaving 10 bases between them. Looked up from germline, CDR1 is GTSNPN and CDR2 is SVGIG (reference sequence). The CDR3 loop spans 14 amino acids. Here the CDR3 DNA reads TGTGCCTGGAGTGTTCACAGAGGCAACTATGGCTACACCTTC. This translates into CAWSVHRGNYGYTF.

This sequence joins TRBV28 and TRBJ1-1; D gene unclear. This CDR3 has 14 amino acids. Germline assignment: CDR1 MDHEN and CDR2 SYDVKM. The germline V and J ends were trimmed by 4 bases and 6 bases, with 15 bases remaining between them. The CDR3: CASSSTRPRPEAFF. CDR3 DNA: TGTGCCAGCAGTTCAACGAGGCCCCGACCTGAAGCTTTCTTT.

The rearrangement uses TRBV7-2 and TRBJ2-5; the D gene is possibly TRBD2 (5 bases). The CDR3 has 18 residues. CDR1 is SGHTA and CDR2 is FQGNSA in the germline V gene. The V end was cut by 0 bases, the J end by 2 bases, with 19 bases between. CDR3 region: CASSLALIWLAWQETQYF. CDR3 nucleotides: TGTGCCAGCAGCTTAGCGCTAATCTGGCTAGCTTGGCAAGAGACCCAGTACTTC.

Written as DNA, the CDR3 is TGTGCCACCGGACAGGGGCGGGATACGCAGTATTTT. Its translation is CATGQGRDTQYF. This sequence joins TRBV24-1 and TRBJ2-3; 9 bases fit TRBD1. The V gene end was trimmed by 9 bases and the J gene end by 6 bases; junction bases not matched to a gene: 3. The CDR3 contains 12 residues. Germline V gene sequence: CDR1 KGHDR, CDR2 SFDVKD.

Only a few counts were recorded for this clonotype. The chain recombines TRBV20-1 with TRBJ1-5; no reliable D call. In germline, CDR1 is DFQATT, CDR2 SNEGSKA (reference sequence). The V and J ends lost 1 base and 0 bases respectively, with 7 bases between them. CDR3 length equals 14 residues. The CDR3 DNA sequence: TGCAGTGCTAGAGTCCCGTTTAGCAATCAGCCCCAGCATTTT. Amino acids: CSARVPFSNQPQHF.